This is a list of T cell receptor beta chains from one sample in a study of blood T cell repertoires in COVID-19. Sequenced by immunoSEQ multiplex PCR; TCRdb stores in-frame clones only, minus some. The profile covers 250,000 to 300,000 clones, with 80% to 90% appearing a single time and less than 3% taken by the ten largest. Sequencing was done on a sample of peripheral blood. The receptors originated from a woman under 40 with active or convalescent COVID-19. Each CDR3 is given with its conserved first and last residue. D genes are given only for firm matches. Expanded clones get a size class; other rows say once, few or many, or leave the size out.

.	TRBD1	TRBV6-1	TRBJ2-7	CASSEQPRDRAQRGEQYF	TGTGCCAGCAGTGAGCAGCCTCGGGACAGGGCCCAGAGGGGCGAGCAGTACTTC
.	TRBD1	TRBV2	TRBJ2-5	CASSYGQGLQETQYF	TGTGCCAGCAGTTACGGACAGGGGCTCCAAGAGACCCAGTACTTC
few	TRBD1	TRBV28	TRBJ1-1	CASSSIISGQLLRTEAFF	TGTGCCAGCAGTTCCATCATATCGGGACAGCTCTTACGGACTGAAGCTTTCTTT
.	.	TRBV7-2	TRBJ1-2	CASSPDRRYGYTF	TGTGCCAGCAGCCCCGACAGGCGTTATGGCTACACCTTC
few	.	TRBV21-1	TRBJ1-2	CASSKGVRGNYGYTF	TGTGCCAGCAGCAAAGGAGTTCGGGGAAACTATGGCTACACCTTC
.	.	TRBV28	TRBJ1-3	CASSPLPTGVISGNTIYF	TGTGCCAGCAGTCCCCTCCCGACAGGTGTCATTTCTGGAAACACCATATATTTT
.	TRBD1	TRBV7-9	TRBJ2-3	CASSGRTGAQYF	TGTGCCAGCAGCGGGAGGACAGGGGCGCAGTATTTT
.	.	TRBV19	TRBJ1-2	CASSMQVASYEGYTF	TGTGCCAGTAGTATGCAGGTGGCCTCCTATGAGGGCTACACCTTC
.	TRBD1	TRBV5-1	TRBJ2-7	CASSLAGTGVVYEQYF	TGCGCCAGCAGCTTGGCTGGGACAGGGGTCGTCTACGAGCAGTACTTC
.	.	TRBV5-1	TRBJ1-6	CASSLSTRGSNSPLHF	TGCGCCAGCAGCTTGTCCACCCGGGGTAGTAATTCACCCCTCCACTTT
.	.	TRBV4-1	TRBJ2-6	CASSQDYTEGIWSGANVLTF	TGCGCCAGCAGCCAAGATTACACCGAGGGTATTTGGTCTGGGGCCAACGTCCTGACTTTC
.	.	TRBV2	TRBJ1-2	CARDSEHYGYTF	TGTGCCAGGGACAGCGAGCACTATGGCTACACCTTC
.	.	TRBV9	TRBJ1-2	CASSARGTDNYGYTF	TGTGCCAGCAGCGCACGCGGGACGGACAACTATGGCTACACCTTC
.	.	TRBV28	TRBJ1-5	CASSSGLSQPQHF	TGTGCCAGCAGTTCCGGGTTAAGTCAGCCCCAGCATTTT
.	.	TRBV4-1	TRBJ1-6	CASSQDQGLPLHF	TGCGCCAGCAGCCAAGATCAGGGATTGCCCCTCCACTTT
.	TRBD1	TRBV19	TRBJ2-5	CASSIKEIRGPRETQYF	TGTGCCAGTAGTATAAAGGAGATCAGGGGGCCGAGAGAGACCCAGTACTTC
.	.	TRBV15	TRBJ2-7	CATSRDPDRYEQYF	TGTGCCACCAGCAGAGACCCTGACAGATACGAGCAGTACTTC
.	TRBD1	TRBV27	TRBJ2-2	CASSLGPTGENTGELFF	TGTGCCAGCAGTTTGGGGCCGACAGGGGAGAACACCGGGGAGCTGTTTTTT
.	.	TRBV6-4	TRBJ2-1	CASSAAYNEQFF	TGTGCCAGCAGCGCAGCCTACAATGAGCAGTTCTTC
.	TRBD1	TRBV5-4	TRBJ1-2	CASTSTKTGINYGYTF	TGTGCCAGCACTTCTACCAAGACAGGGATAAACTATGGCTACACCTTC
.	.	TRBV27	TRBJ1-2	CASSLSSGAGYTF	TGTGCCAGCAGTTTATCGTCAGGGGCCGGCTACACCTTC
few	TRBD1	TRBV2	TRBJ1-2	CASNQQGRGTSGYTF	TGTGCCAGCAACCAGCAGGGCAGGGGGACGAGTGGCTACACCTTC
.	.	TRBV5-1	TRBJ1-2	CASSSAQGKDGYTF	TGCGCCAGCAGCTCGGCCCAGGGAAAGGATGGCTACACCTTC
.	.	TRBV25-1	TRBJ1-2	CASSISRPGHYGYTF	TGTGCCAGCAGCATCTCTCGGCCGGGTCACTATGGCTACACCTTC